The 26 T cell receptor beta chains below were found in one sample sequenced in a study of chemoradiotherapy in HPV16-positive cancers. Clones were read by immunoSEQ multiplex PCR, and TCRdb kept only the in-frame ones, dropping some. The sample consists of approximately 30,000 clones, around 88% of them appearing once. This material consisted of blood, taken from a patient who underwent chemoradiotherapy. These receptors were collected from a human donor with HPV-associated anogenital cancer.

The gene calls are TRBV18 and TRBJ1-1; D gene uncertain. The germline V and J ends were trimmed by 1 base and 0 bases, with 3 bases remaining between them. The CDR3 is 13 amino acids. Germline CDR1 KGHSH, CDR2 LQKENI. The CDR3, as DNA: TGTGCCAGCTCACCACAGATGAACACTGAAGCTTTCTTT. Translating it yields CASSPQMNTEAFF. The full variable domain, completed using reference TRBV18 and TRBJ1-1, is NAGVMQNPRHLVRRRGQEARLRCSPMKGHSHVYWYRQLPEEGLKFMVYLQKENIIDESGMPKERFSAEFPKEGPSILRIQQVVRGDSAAYFCASSPQMNTEAFFGQGTRLTVV.

This clone came up once. The chain uses TRBV28 and TRBJ2-5; D uncertain. In germline, CDR1 is MDHEN, CDR2 SYDVKM. Trimming removed 3 bases from V and 1 base from J, with 9 bases in between. The CDR3 is 14 amino acids. The CDR3 loop reads CASSFRLPQETQYF. The CDR3 nucleotides are TGTGCCAGCAGTTTTAGGCTACCCCAAGAGACCCAGTACTTC. The variable domain in full, with the rest retrieved from reference TRBV28 and TRBJ2-5, is DVKVTQSSRYLVKRTGEKVFLECVQDMDHENMFWYRQDPGLGLRLIYFSYDVKMKEKGDIPEGYSVSREKKERFSLILESASTNQTSMYLCASSFRLPQETQYFGPGTRLLVL.

The chain recombines TRBV28 with TRBJ1-3, with D tentatively TRBD1 (6 bases). Per the germline V gene, CDR1 is MDHEN and CDR2 is SYDVKM. V gave up 5 bases and J gave up 0 bases, with 17 bases separating them. This CDR3 spans 17 amino acids. CDR3 residues: CASSSIQGYPSGNTIYF. The CDR3 DNA reads as TGTGCCAGCAGTAGTATCCAGGGGTACCCCTCTGGAAACACCATATATTTT. The full variable domain, completed using reference TRBV28 and TRBJ1-3, is DVKVTQSSRYLVKRTGEKVFLECVQDMDHENMFWYRQDPGLGLRLIYFSYDVKMKEKGDIPEGYSVSREKKERFSLILESASTNQTSMYLCASSSIQGYPSGNTIYFGEGSWLTVV.

The chain links TRBV7-6 to TRBJ2-7; 7 bases match TRBD1. The CDR3 has 14 residues. Per germline, CDR1 SGHVS and CDR2 FNYEAQ. Unmatched junction bases numbered 11, after V lost 9 bases and J lost 3 bases. CDR3 protein: CASVRGPADYEQYF. In nucleotides, the CDR3 is TGTGCCAGTGTAAGGGGGCCAGCAGACTACGAGCAGTACTTC.

The V call is TRBV7-2, the J call TRBJ1-3; D not certain. V lost 3 bases, J lost 0 bases, and 3 bases lay in between. The CDR3 is made up of 13 amino acids. Germline assignment: CDR1 SGHTA and CDR2 FQGNSA. The DNA of the CDR3 is TGTGCCAGCAGCTTGACCTCTGGAAACACCATATATTTT. Amino acid sequence: CASSLTSGNTIYF.

In its sample, this clone was seen a few times. The rearrangement uses TRBV21-1 and TRBJ2-7; no DNA check was done on the table's D call, TRBD2. TRBV21-1 is deemed a pseudogene. This CDR3 is 12 amino acids long. For the CDR3, the DNA is TGTGCCAGCAGCAAAGGGAGCTACGAGCAGTACTTC. This sequence encodes CASSKGSYEQYF.

The chain joins TRBV30 to TRBJ2-3, with 13 bases identical to TRBD2. The J segment lost 7 bases and the V segment lost 6 bases, leaving 7 bases of the junction unmatched. Looked up from germline, CDR1 is GTSNPN and CDR2 is SVGIG (reference sequence). This CDR3 has 14 residues. The CDR3 is CACWTSGGLNTQYF. CDR3 nucleotide sequence: TGTGCCTGTTGGACTAGCGGGGGTTTAAATACGCAGTATTTT.

The V call is TRBV7-6, the J call TRBJ2-3; D call uncertain. Between the trimmed V and J ends, which lost 1 base and 9 bases, there was a span of 8 bases. The CDR3 loop spans 12 amino acids. CDR1 and CDR2 (germline): SGHVS, FNYEAQ. CDR3: CASSLGGGTQYF. The CDR3, as DNA: TGTGCCAGCAGCTTAGGTGGTGGAACGCAGTATTTT.

This clone was picked up one time. This rearrangement joins TRBV5-1 to TRBJ2-3; the match to TRBD1 covers 9 bases. Trimming cost V 6 bases and J 2 bases; bases outside gene matches: 7. Germline V gene sequence: CDR1 SGHRS, CDR2 YFSETQ. This CDR3 is 15 amino acids long. The CDR3 here is CASTLQGAITDTQYF. CDR3 DNA: TGCGCCAGCACCTTACAGGGGGCTATCACAGATACGCAGTATTTT.

The chain has TRBV6-1 and TRBJ2-1; D not resolved. Germline V gene data show CDR1 as MNHNS and CDR2 as SASEGT. The CDR3 has 16 residues. The V end was cut by 4 bases, the J end by 0 bases, with 13 bases between. CDR3 residues: CASSGSGPISYNEQFF. As DNA, the CDR3 is TGTGCCAGCAGTGGGAGTGGTCCGATCTCCTACAATGAGCAGTTCTTC.

V and J are TRBV10-2 and TRBJ1-1, with D possibly being TRBD1 (6 bases). The CDR3 is made up of 12 amino acids. Germline CDR1 is WSHSY and CDR2 is SAAADI. Trimming pared 5 bases from V and 5 bases from J, leaving 9 bases between. In DNA form, the CDR3 reads TGCGCCAGCAGTAGGACAGCGACTGAAGCTTTCTTT. Encoded protein: CASSRTATEAFF.

There are a few counts of this clone. CDR3 nucleotides: TGCAGCGTTTCTAATGAGCAGTTCTTC. Amino acids: CSVSNEQFF. The chain couples TRBV29-1 to TRBJ2-1; D unresolved. In germline, CDR1 is SQVTM, CDR2 ANQGSEA. V shed 5 bases and J shed 7 bases, with 3 bases lying between them. CDR3 length equals 9 residues.

The chain joins TRBV9 to TRBJ1-1, with D uncertain. This CDR3 has 13 amino acids. Germline loops: CDR1 SGDLS, CDR2 YYNGEE. V was clipped by 0 bases and J by 3 bases, with 6 bases between them. The CDR3 here is CASSVAPDTEAFF. The DNA for the CDR3 is TGTGCCAGCAGCGTAGCCCCGGACACTGAAGCTTTCTTT.

V gene TRBV14 combines with J gene TRBJ2-3, with 10 nucleotides matching TRBD1. Germline CDR1 is SGHDN and CDR2 is FVKESK. This CDR3 region has 15 residues. The V segment lost 3 bases and the J segment 6 bases; nucleotides outside the gene matches: 6. CDR3 coding DNA: TGTGCCAGCAGCCAGACAGGGGGCGTTGCGGATACGCAGTATTTT. Translating it yields CASSQTGGVADTQYF.

The CDR3 region is CASSQTGQAGNTIYF. CDR3 in DNA: TGCGCCAGCAGCCAGACAGGCCAAGCCGGAAACACCATATATTTT. The chain carries TRBV10-1 and TRBJ1-3; tentatively, D is TRBD1 (6 bases). This CDR3 contains 15 residues. The germline V gene has CDR1 WNHNN and CDR2 SYGVQD (reference sequence). Trimming cost V 6 bases and J 4 bases, with 16 bases left between them.

The genes are TRBV19 and TRBJ2-7, with 8 bases matching TRBD2. J gave up 5 bases and V 3 bases, and 12 bases lay outside the gene matches. Germline values: CDR1 LNHDA, CDR2 SQIVND (reference sequence). The CDR3 totals 16 residues. In DNA form, the CDR3 reads TGTGCCAGTAGTATGGGCTTTGGCGGGAGGCGCAACGAGCAGTACTTC. It encodes CASSMGFGGRRNEQYF.

The rearrangement links TRBV27 to TRBJ2-4; a possible D gene is TRBD2 (5 bases). The CDR3 is made up of 16 amino acids. Germline CDR1 and CDR2: MNHEY and SMNVEV (reference sequence). Trimming stripped 0 bases from V and 0 bases from J, with 9 bases between. The CDR3 DNA follows: TGTGCCAGCAGTTTATCTGTCGGACTAGCCAAAAACATTCAGTACTTC. This gives the protein CASSLSVGLAKNIQYF.

The CDR3, as DNA: TGTGCCAGCAGCTCATTAACAGGGTTTTCTAATGAAAAACTGTTTTTT. This sequence encodes CASSSLTGFSNEKLFF. This chain connects TRBV11-2 to TRBJ1-4, with D maybe TRBD1 (6 bases). The CDR3 is 16 amino acids. V was pared by 4 bases and J by 3 bases, with 15 bases between. Germline lookup yields CDR1 SGHAT and CDR2 FQNNGV.

The chain combines TRBV30 with TRBJ1-4; a weak D match, TRBD1 (5 bases). CDR3 length: 14 residues. Germline lookup yields CDR1 GTSNPN and CDR2 SVGIG (reference sequence). Deletions cut 3 bases from V and 8 bases from J, with 16 bases between. The CDR3: CAWRGTGVREKLFF. In nucleotides, the CDR3 is TGTGCCTGGAGGGGGACGGGGGTTCGGGAAAAACTGTTTTTT.

V gene TRBV6-1 combines with J gene TRBJ1-6, with 7 bases aligning to TRBD1. Germline CDR1 reads MNHNS; CDR2 reads SASEGT. The CDR3 has 15 amino acids. Trimming at V came to 2 bases and at J to 8 bases, leaving 6 bases not matched to a gene. DNA of the CDR3: TGTGCCAGCAGTGAAAATGACAGGGCCTATTCACCCCTCCACTTT. Encoded protein: CASSENDRAYSPLHF.

This sequence joins TRBV6-1 and TRBJ2-3; the match to TRBD2 covers 7 bases. CDR3 length equals 16 residues. Per germline, CDR1 MNHNS and CDR2 SASEGT. Trimming removed 2 bases from V and 1 base from J; junction bases left unmatched: 6. The CDR3, as DNA: TGTGCCAGCAGTGAACTCTGGGGGAGGGGCACAGATACGCAGTATTTT. Translated: CASSELWGRGTDTQYF.

The rearrangement uses TRBV10-3 and TRBJ1-2, with TRBD1 identical over 7 bases. V trimming: 0 bases; J trimming: 2 bases; junction bases outside the gene matches: 0. Germline CDR1 is ENHRY and CDR2 is SYGVKD. The CDR3 is made up of 14 amino acids. The CDR3 coding sequence is TGTGCCATCAGTGAGTCGACAGGGAACTATGGCTACACCTTC. Translating gives CAISESTGNYGYTF.

The J gene is TRBJ1-1, the V gene TRBV11-3, with no clear D. The CDR3 spans 16 residues. Germline loops: CDR1 SGHNT, CDR2 YENEEA. V was pared by 0 bases and J by 2 bases, with 13 bases between. The CDR3: CASSLDGRAGNTEAFF. Here the CDR3 DNA reads TGTGCCAGCAGCTTAGATGGAAGGGCGGGAAACACTGAAGCTTTCTTT.

This clone was counted a single time. CDR3 sequence (DNA): TGTGCCAGCAGCTTCAGGAACACCGGGGAGCTGTTTTTT. Its protein is CASSFRNTGELFF. V gene TRBV11-3 combines with J gene TRBJ2-2; D remains ambiguous. V lost 3 bases and J lost 1, with 3 bases in between. The CDR3 sequence is 13 residues long. The germline CDR1 and CDR2 sequences are SGHNT and YENEEA. The whole variable domain, remainder taken from reference TRBV11-3 and TRBJ2-2, is EAGVVQSPRYKIIEKKQPVAFWCNPISGHNTLYWYLQNLGQGPELLIRYENEEAVDDSQLPKDRFSAERLKGVDSTLKIQPAELGDSAVYLCASSFRNTGELFFGEGSRLTVL.

The chain uses TRBV11-2 and TRBJ1-4, with 11 bases fitting TRBD1. Trimming removed 4 bases from V and 10 bases from J; junction bases left unmatched: 17. This CDR3 region has 18 residues. Germline V gene lookup returns CDR1 SGHAT and CDR2 FQNNGV. For the CDR3, the DNA is TGTGCCAGCAGCTCCCATCCGGGACAGGGGGGACCAGAGGGAAAACTGTTTTTT. Its translation: CASSSHPGQGGPEGKLFF.

This chain connects TRBV27 to TRBJ2-2; no reliable D call. Deletions cut 3 bases from V and 5 bases from J, with 19 bases between. This CDR3 is 17 amino acids long. The germline V gene has CDR1 MNHEY and CDR2 SMNVEV (reference sequence). The CDR3 nucleotides are TGTGCCAGCAGTTTCAGTACAGTCGGCGTCGAGACCGGGGAGCTGTTTTTT. It specifies CASSFSTVGVETGELFF.